What follows are 28 T cell receptor beta chains derived from one specimen sequenced in a study of shared clonotypes between healthy human individuals. Naivety among CD8 cells was defined by CD45RO negativity and positive CCR7 selection, thereby excluding terminally differentiated effector memory CD45RA+ cells. Sequencing used immunoSEQ multiplex PCR; TCRdb keeps in-frame clones, though not all of them. This sample yields about 2 million clones, of which about 95% are seen a single time; 0.95% to 1.5% belongs to the top ten. The sequenced sample was naive CD8+ T cells sorted from blood. Receptor source: a young man in good health.

CDR3 coding DNA: TGTGCCAGCTCACCTTCGATAGCGGGAGGAGACACCGGGGAGCTGTTTTTT. Translation gives CASSPSIAGGDTGELFF. The chain has TRBV18 and TRBJ2-2, with TRBD2 matching 10 bases. CDR3 length: 17 amino acids. The J segment lost 3 bases and the V segment lost 3 bases, leaving 7 bases of the junction unmatched. From germline, CDR1 is KGHSH and CDR2 LQKENI.

To note about this clone: Other DNA variants within this sample encode the same CDR3. This rearrangement joins TRBV28 to TRBJ2-7; D remains ambiguous. With 2 bases removed from V and 4 bases from J, the gap between germline ends came to 6 bases. Germline loops: CDR1 MDHEN, CDR2 SYDVKM. This CDR3 is built from 12 residues. The CDR3 DNA reads TGTGCCAGCAGTTTAGGGGTGTACGAGCAGTACTTC. The encoded protein is CASSLGVYEQYF.

The rearrangement joins TRBV5-5 to TRBJ2-7; D perhaps matches TRBD1 (6 bases). Trimming removed 1 base at V and 5 bases at J, with 13 bases between. Germline V gene sequence: CDR1 SGHKS, CDR2 YYEKEE (reference sequence). The CDR3 is 14 amino acids. CDR3 nucleotide sequence: TGTGCCAGCAGCTTGTCTCCAGGGGCCAACGAGCAGTACTTC. This encodes CASSLSPGANEQYF.

The CDR3 DNA follows: TGCGCCAGCAGCCTCAGCCCCTCCTACGAGCAGTACTTC. Protein: CASSLSPSYEQYF. The chain joins TRBV4-1 to TRBJ2-7; D is uncertain. This CDR3 has 13 amino acids. Germline loops: CDR1 MGHRA, CDR2 YSYEKL. The V gene lost 4 bases and the J gene lost 0 bases, with 7 bases spanning the gap.

The chain combines TRBV23-1 with TRBJ1-2, with D unresolved. TRBV23-1 is reported as an ORF; its role is uncertain. This CDR3 is 15 amino acids long. Trimming shortened V by 2 bases and J by 7 bases, and 17 bases separated the two germline ends. The CDR3 DNA reads as TGCGCCAGCAGTCAAAATGCGGACCTCGCGTGTGGCTACACCTTC. Translation: CASSQNADLACGYTF.

This clone appeared a few times. The sample has other DNA sequences that encode this CDR3 too. The rearrangement links TRBV4-1 to TRBJ1-3; D not certain. The V gene's germline CDR1 is MGHRA and CDR2 YSYEKL. Trimming removed 0 bases at V and 0 bases at J, with 6 bases between. The CDR3 extends over 15 amino acids. CDR3: CASSQEWGSGNTIYF. CDR3 coding DNA: TGCGCCAGCAGCCAAGAATGGGGCTCTGGAAACACCATATATTTT.

This chain uses TRBV27 with TRBJ1-5; TRBD1 matches at 11 bases. The ends lost 6 bases at V and 5 bases at J; junction bases unmatched: 6. Per the germline V gene, CDR1 is MNHEY and CDR2 is SMNVEV (reference sequence). This CDR3 contains 15 residues. The chain's CDR3 is CASSPGTGGYQPQHF. DNA of the CDR3: TGTGCCAGCAGCCCCGGGACAGGGGGTTATCAGCCCCAGCATTTT.

V and J are TRBV6-5 and TRBJ2-3, with D possibly matching TRBD2 (6 bases). V was shortened by 5 bases and J by 2 bases, with 14 bases between the two germline ends. CDR3 length: 15 amino acids. Germline V lookup: CDR1 MNHEY, CDR2 SVGAGI. In nucleotides, the CDR3 is TGTGCCAGCAGTCCCCTAGCGATTAACACAGATACGCAGTATTTT. This gives the protein CASSPLAINTDTQYF.

This clone was seen only once. The gene calls are TRBV28 and TRBJ2-1; 8 positions agree with TRBD2. The CDR3 totals 15 residues. Germline V gives CDR1 MDHEN, CDR2 SYDVKM. V gave up 3 bases and J gave up 6 bases; unmatched junction bases: 7. CDR3 amino acids: CASSFPPGGVNEQFF. CDR3 DNA: TGTGCCAGCAGTTTCCCCCCCGGGGGGGTCAATGAGCAGTTCTTC.

This clone was seen once. This chain connects TRBV6-5 to TRBJ2-6, with TRBD1 identical over 7 bases. Per germline, CDR1 MNHEY and CDR2 SVGAGI. The CDR3 loop spans 15 amino acids. The V and J ends lost 2 bases and 6 bases, in that order; junction bases with no gene match: 4. In nucleotides, the CDR3 is TGTGCCAGCAGTTACGGAGGACAGGAGGCCAACGTCCTGACTTTC. It specifies CASSYGGQEANVLTF.

The J gene is TRBJ1-1, the V gene TRBV4-1; 7 bases line up with TRBD1. The CDR3 sequence is 15 residues long. Germline V gene lookup returns CDR1 MGHRA and CDR2 YSYEKL. The ends lost 0 bases at V and 4 bases at J; junction bases unmatched: 5. CDR3 residues: CASSQEVYRGTEAFF. In DNA form, the CDR3 reads TGCGCCAGCAGCCAAGAAGTCTACAGGGGCACTGAAGCTTTCTTT.

V is TRBV4-1 and J is TRBJ2-5; D gene ambiguous. CDR1 is MGHRA and CDR2 is YSYEKL in the germline V gene. This CDR3 comprises 15 residues. V lost 0 bases and J lost 5, with 13 bases in between. Here the CDR3 reads CASSQDSIARETQYF. The CDR3 DNA sequence: TGCGCCAGCAGCCAAGATTCGATAGCCCGGGAGACCCAGTACTTC.

V usage is TRBV27 and J usage is TRBJ2-1; 10 bases fit TRBD2. CDR3 length: 17 amino acids. Germline loops: CDR1 MNHEY, CDR2 SMNVEV (reference sequence). The V segment lost 5 bases and the J segment 1 base; nucleotides outside the gene matches: 8. CDR3 residues: CASSGDLAGVSYNEQFF. For the CDR3, the DNA is TGTGCCAGCAGTGGTGATCTAGCGGGGGTGTCCTACAATGAGCAGTTCTTC.

J is TRBJ2-7 and V is TRBV30; TRBD2 matches at 13 bases. Germline assignment: CDR1 GTSNPN and CDR2 SVGIG (reference sequence). The junction had 6 bases not matched to a gene; V was cut back by 4 bases and J by 0 bases. The CDR3 spans 16 residues. In nucleotides, the CDR3 is TGTGCCTGGATCTTGGGACTAGCGGGATCCTCCTACGAGCAGTACTTC. Protein sequence: CAWILGLAGSSYEQYF.

The chain joins TRBV6-5 to TRBJ2-7; 7 nucleotides agree with TRBD1. The CDR3 is made up of 12 amino acids. After removal of 7 bases from V and 7 bases from J, the junction contained 7 bases not matched to a gene. Germline lookup yields CDR1 MNHEY and CDR2 SVGAGI. CDR3 residues: CASKTGIGEQYF. The CDR3, as DNA: TGTGCCAGCAAGACAGGGATTGGGGAGCAGTACTTC.

The chain combines TRBV9 with TRBJ1-1, with unresolved D. CDR3 length: 14 amino acids. Trimming removed 4 bases at V and 7 bases at J, with 17 bases between. In germline, CDR1 is SGDLS, CDR2 YYNGEE. The CDR3 DNA reads as TGTGCCAGCAGCTTCTACCCTATTCTCGGTGAAGCTTTCTTT. Translation: CASSFYPILGEAFF. The variable domain in full, completed from reference TRBV9 and TRBJ1-1, reads DSGVTQTPKHLITATGQRVTLRCSPRSGDLSVYWYQQSLDQGLQFLIQYYNGEERAKGNILERFSAQQFPDLHSELNLSSLELGDSALYFCASSFYPILGEAFFGQGTRLTVV.

CDR3 protein: CATSTPIGVTSNTGELFF. CDR3 DNA: TGTGCCACCAGCACCCCAATCGGGGTGACCTCGAACACCGGGGAGCTGTTTTTT. The rearrangement uses TRBV15 and TRBJ2-2; D is perhaps TRBD2 (5 bases). Deletions cut 4 bases from V and 0 bases from J, with 18 bases between. The CDR3 has 18 amino acids. From germline, CDR1 is LNHNV and CDR2 YYDKDF (reference sequence). The whole variable domain, filled in from reference TRBV15 and TRBJ2-2, reads DAMVIQNPRYQVTQFGKPVTLSCSQTLNHNVMYWYQQKSSQAPKLLFHYYDKDFNNEADTPDNFQSRRPNTSFCFLDIRSPGLGDTAMYLCATSTPIGVTSNTGELFFGEGSRLTVL.

J is TRBJ2-2 and V is TRBV9, with 8 bases aligning to TRBD1. CDR3 length: 15 residues. J was trimmed by 4 bases and V by 4 bases; bases with no gene match: 6. CDR1 SGDLS and CDR2 YYNGEE come from the germline V gene. In DNA, the CDR3 is TGTGCCAGCAGCCTCGGACAGGGCGGCACCGGGGAGCTGTTTTTT. This gives the protein CASSLGQGGTGELFF.

Regarding this clone: The identical CDR3 is also encoded by other nucleotide sequences in the sample. This chain joins TRBV9 and TRBJ2-1, with TRBD2 matching 8 bases. The germline V gene has CDR1 SGDLS and CDR2 YYNGEE. V was pared by 0 bases and J by 1 base, with 0 bases of the junction left unmatched. This CDR3 is built from 15 residues. CDR3 sequence (DNA): TGTGCCAGCAGCGTAGTAGCGGGGTCCTACAATGAGCAGTTCTTC. This translates into CASSVVAGSYNEQFF.

The chain joins TRBV7-2 to TRBJ1-4; 10 nucleotides agree with TRBD1. The V gene's germline CDR1 is SGHTA and CDR2 FQGNSA. CDR3 length: 14 residues. V lost 5 bases, J lost 12 bases, and 9 bases stayed unmatched. CDR3 nucleotide sequence: TGTGCCAGCAGCCCTTGGGGACAGGGGTACGAACTGTTTTTT. Amino acids: CASSPWGQGYELFF. The full variable domain, with the rest looked up from reference TRBV7-2 and TRBJ1-4, is GAGVSQSPSNKVTEKGKDVELRCDPISGHTALYWYRQSLGQGLEFLIYFQGNSAPDKSGLPSDRFSAERTGGSVSTLTIQRTQQEDSAVYLCASSPWGQGYELFFGSGTQLSVL.

The chain links TRBV5-4 to TRBJ2-7; 7 bases align to TRBD1. This CDR3 is built from 14 residues. CDR1 and CDR2 (germline): SGHNT, YYREEE (reference sequence). V dropped 2 bases and J dropped 7; count of bases not matched to a gene: 9. The CDR3 loop reads CASSFWAGGQEQYF. The CDR3 DNA is TGTGCCAGCAGCTTTTGGGCAGGGGGTCAGGAGCAGTACTTC.

J is TRBJ1-2 and V is TRBV25-1; 7 positions agree with TRBD1. The V gene end was trimmed by 2 bases and the J gene end by 4 bases; junction bases not matched to a gene: 1. This CDR3 is built from 13 residues. In germline, CDR1 is MGHDK, CDR2 SYGVNS. The CDR3 DNA reads TGTGCCAGCAGTGAAGACAGGGCCTATGGCTACACCTTC. Protein sequence: CASSEDRAYGYTF.

V usage is TRBV6-5 and J usage is TRBJ2-7; D not resolved. Trimming cost V 4 bases and J 6 bases, with 1 base left between them. CDR1 and CDR2 (germline): MNHEY, SVGAGI. The CDR3 runs to 9 residues. The CDR3 DNA reads as TGTGCCAGCAGTTCCGAGCAGTACTTC. Protein sequence: CASSSEQYF.

Concerning this clone itself: Other nucleotide sequences from this sample produce the same CDR3. V is TRBV10-2 and J is TRBJ2-5, with no clear D. The germline CDR1 and CDR2 sequences are WSHSY and SAAADI. The CDR3 is 12 residues long. V lost 8 bases and J 3 bases, leaving 10 bases between the germline ends. CDR3 sequence reads: CASSTGEETQYF. CDR3 nucleotide sequence: TGCGCCAGCTCGACTGGTGAAGAGACCCAGTACTTC.

V usage is TRBV18 and J usage is TRBJ2-5, with 11 bases matching TRBD1. The V gene end was trimmed by 6 bases and the J gene end by 3 bases; junction bases not matched to a gene: 9. The CDR3 consists of 16 residues. The V gene's germline CDR1 is KGHSH and CDR2 LQKENI. CDR3 amino acids: CASSYPGTGGEETQYF. The CDR3, as DNA: TGTGCCAGCTCCTACCCGGGGACAGGGGGTGAAGAGACCCAGTACTTC.

V gene TRBV30 combines with J gene TRBJ2-7, with D perhaps matching TRBD1 (8 bases). The CDR3 covers 13 residues. Trimming cost V 3 bases and J 2 bases, with 11 bases left between them. The V gene's germline CDR1 is GTSNPN and CDR2 SVGIG (reference sequence). The CDR3 nucleotides are TGTGCCTGGAGACAGGGGGGGACCTACGAGCAGTACTTC. It codes for CAWRQGGTYEQYF.

The chain employs TRBV6-1 and TRBJ1-1; D is unresolved. The CDR3 loop spans 13 amino acids. From germline, CDR1 is MNHNS and CDR2 SASEGT. The V and J ends lost 8 bases and 3 bases respectively, with 13 bases between them. The DNA for the CDR3 is TGTGCCAGCGAACACAATCTGGACACTGAAGCTTTCTTT. This sequence encodes CASEHNLDTEAFF.

V gene TRBV13 combines with J gene TRBJ2-1; D is uncertain. V was trimmed by 7 bases and J by 0 bases, leaving 7 bases between them. The CDR3 is 13 residues long. Germline CDR1 PRHDT, CDR2 FYEKMQ (reference sequence). Here the CDR3 DNA reads TGTGCCAGCACCGCTAGCTCCTACAATGAGCAGTTCTTC. It codes for CASTASSYNEQFF.